This T cell receptor (beta chain) came from a study of cytomegalovirus exposure and HLA in healthy donors. The wider study: An earlier analysis found fewer than 140 million unique TCR beta sequences from around 180 million T cells. Study-wide results and limits: By a later analysis, the bulk of CMV-associated TCR beta chains appeared HLA-restricted. The listing of roughly 160 TCR beta chains classed them as cytomegalovirus-associated.

Germline values: CDR1 LGHNA, CDR2 YSLEER. CDR3 length: 14 amino acids. V was trimmed by 1 base and J by 9 bases, leaving 10 bases between them. With 60 Vbeta and 13 Jbeta primers, the PCR was carried out. In the study's own analysis: About 11 million of the 80 million or so unique TCR beta chains counted in a later analysis were shared. Sequencing was performed with immunoSEQ multiplex PCR; in TCRdb, only in-frame clones are kept and a portion is missing. The V and J calls and the clone size are those of that table, but D and trimming were determined from the DNA. The sample contains more than 150,000 clones, 60% to 80% of which appear only once. This clone was seen only a few times. Its specificity is not known.

Sequences were obtained from PBMCs. The rearrangement links TRBV4-3 to TRBJ1-6; no definite D call. The TCR originated in a man aged 45-65 years in good health and CMV-seropositive. The CDR3 region is CASSQALSSSPLHF. The CDR3 DNA is TGCGCCAGCAGCCAAGCGTTGTCGAGTTCACCCCTCCACTTT.